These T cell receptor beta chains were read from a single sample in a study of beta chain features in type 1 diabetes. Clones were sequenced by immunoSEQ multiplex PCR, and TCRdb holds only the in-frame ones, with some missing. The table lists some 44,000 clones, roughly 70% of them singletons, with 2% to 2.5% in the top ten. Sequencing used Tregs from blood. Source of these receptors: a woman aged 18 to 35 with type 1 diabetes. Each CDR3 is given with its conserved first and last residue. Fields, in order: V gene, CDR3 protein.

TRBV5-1	CASGTGQGFEKLFF
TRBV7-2	CASSDLRARRVNTEAFF
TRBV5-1	CASSFSSGTASPYEQYF
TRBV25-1	CASSPTGGRGSYNEQFF
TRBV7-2	CASTQSQGRTEAFF
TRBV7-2	CASSWRQVGEQYF
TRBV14	CASSQVMETQYF
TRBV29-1	CSVEDQGDEQYF
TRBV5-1	CASSSEGSPLHF
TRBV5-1	CASSLPDISGNTIYF
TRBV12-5	CASGGQGLAGANVLTF
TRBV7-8	CASSSLGQSSYEQYF
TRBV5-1	CASSSREWAATEAFF
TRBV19	CASSQQGGLENGYTF